This T cell receptor (beta chain) was identified in a study of blood T cell repertoires in COVID-19. Assay: immunoSEQ multiplex PCR; the TCRdb copy retains only in-frame clones and omits some. The table records 200,000 or so clones, just over 85% of them present only once. Looked up from germline, CDR1 is KGHSH and CDR2 is LQKENI. V lost 5 bases to trimming and J lost 8 bases; unmatched junction nucleotides: 7. CDR3 length: 14 residues. Sequencing used peripheral blood. The chain recombines TRBV18 with TRBJ1-5; TRBD1 matches 9 bases. The receptor's source is a man in his fifties with acute or convalescent COVID-19. CDR3: CASSSGTGPEPQHF. The CDR3 nucleotides read TGTGCCAGCTCATCCGGGACAGGGCCGGAGCCCCAGCATTTT.